This T cell receptor (beta chain) was recorded in a study of T cell responses to AZD1222 COVID-19 vaccine. Study outcomes and limitations: Clonal diversity may have been underestimated, and the donors were mostly white British, with more females than males. None of the repertoires were sampled until the peak T cell response had passed.

In regard to this clone: Its specificity is not known.

The data were produced by immunoSEQ multiplex PCR, yet TCRdb's version contains in-frame clones alone and is incomplete. In the table there are some 190,000 clones, around 94% of which are singletons. The V gene lost 7 bases and the J gene lost 2 bases, with 14 bases spanning the gap. The CDR3 is made up of 15 amino acids. Germline CDR1 is LNHDA and CDR2 is SQIVND (reference sequence). V and J are TRBV19 and TRBJ2-2; a weak D match, TRBD1 (6 bases). Sequences were derived from peripheral blood, sampled 28 days after the second dose of the MenACWY control vaccine. The TCR comes from an adult who received the MenACWY meningococcal vaccine as a control. The CDR3, as DNA: TGTGCCAGTACGATAGGACAGATAAACACCGGGGAGCTGTTTTTT. This gives the protein CASTIGQINTGELFF.